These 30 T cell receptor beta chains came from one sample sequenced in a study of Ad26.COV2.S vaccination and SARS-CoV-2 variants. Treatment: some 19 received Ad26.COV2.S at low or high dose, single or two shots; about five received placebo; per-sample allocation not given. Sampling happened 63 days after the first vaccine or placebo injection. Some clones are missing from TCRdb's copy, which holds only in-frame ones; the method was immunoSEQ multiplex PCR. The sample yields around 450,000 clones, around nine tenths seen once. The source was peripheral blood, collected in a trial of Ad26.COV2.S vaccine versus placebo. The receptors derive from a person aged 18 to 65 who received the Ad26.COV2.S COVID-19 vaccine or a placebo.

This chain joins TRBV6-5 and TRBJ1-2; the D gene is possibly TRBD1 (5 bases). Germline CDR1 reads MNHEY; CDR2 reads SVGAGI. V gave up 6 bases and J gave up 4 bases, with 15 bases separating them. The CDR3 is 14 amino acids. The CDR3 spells CASRGSGRVYGYTF. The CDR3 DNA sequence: TGTGCCAGCAGGGGTTCAGGGCGGGTCTATGGCTACACCTTC.

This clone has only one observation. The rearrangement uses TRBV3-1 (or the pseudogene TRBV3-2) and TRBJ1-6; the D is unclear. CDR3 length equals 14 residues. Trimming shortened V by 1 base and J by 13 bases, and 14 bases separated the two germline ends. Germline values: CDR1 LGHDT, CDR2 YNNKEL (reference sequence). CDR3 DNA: TGTGCCAGCAGCCAAGCAGACACCTTTGATCCCCTCCACTTT. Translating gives CASSQADTFDPLHF.

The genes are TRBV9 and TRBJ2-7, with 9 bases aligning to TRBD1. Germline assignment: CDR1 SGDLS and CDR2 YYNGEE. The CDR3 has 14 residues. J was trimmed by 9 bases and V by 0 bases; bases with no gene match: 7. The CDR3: CASSVGTGDVRQYF. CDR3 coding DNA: TGTGCCAGCAGCGTAGGGACAGGGGACGTAAGGCAGTACTTC.

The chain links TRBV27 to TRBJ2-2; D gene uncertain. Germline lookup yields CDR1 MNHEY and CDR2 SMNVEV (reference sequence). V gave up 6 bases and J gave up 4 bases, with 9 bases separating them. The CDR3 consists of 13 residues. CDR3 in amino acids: CASSPFLTGELFF. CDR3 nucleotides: TGTGCCAGCAGCCCGTTTCTCACCGGGGAGCTGTTTTTT.

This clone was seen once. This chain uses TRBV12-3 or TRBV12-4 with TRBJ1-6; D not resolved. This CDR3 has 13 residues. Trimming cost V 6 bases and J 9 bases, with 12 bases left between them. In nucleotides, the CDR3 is TGTGCCAGCAGCTCGGGCATAGGTTCACCCCTCCACTTT. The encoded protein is CASSSGIGSPLHF.

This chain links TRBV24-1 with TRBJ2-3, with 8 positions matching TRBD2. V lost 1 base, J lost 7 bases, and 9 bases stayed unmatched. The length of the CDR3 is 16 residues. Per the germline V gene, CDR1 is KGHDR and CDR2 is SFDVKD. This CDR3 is CATSDFRGGFVNTQYF. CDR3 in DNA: TGTGCCACCAGTGATTTTCGGGGGGGGTTTGTCAATACGCAGTATTTT.

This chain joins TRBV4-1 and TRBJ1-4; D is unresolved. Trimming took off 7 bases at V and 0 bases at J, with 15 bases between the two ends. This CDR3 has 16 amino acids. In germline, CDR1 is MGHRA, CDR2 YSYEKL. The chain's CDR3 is CASKRRRLATNEKLFF. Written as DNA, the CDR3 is TGCGCCAGCAAGCGCAGGAGACTTGCAACTAATGAAAAACTGTTTTTT.

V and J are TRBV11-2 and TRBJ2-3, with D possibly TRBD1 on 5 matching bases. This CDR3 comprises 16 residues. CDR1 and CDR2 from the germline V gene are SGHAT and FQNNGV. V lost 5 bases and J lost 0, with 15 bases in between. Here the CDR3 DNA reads TGTGCCAGCAGCCCCCGGCAGGGCTATAGCACAGATACGCAGTATTTT. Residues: CASSPRQGYSTDTQYF.

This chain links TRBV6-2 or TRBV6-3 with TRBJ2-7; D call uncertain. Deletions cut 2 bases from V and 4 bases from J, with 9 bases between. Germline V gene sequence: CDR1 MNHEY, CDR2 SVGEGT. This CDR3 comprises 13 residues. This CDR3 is CASSYRSPYEQYF. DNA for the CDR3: TGTGCCAGCAGTTACAGGTCACCTTACGAGCAGTACTTC.

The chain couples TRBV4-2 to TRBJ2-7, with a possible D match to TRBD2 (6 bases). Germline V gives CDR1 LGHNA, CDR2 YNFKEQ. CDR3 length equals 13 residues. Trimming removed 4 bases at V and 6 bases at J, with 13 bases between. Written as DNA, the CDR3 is TGTGCCAGCAGCCTACGGGACTCTGGCGAGCAGTACTTC. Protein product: CASSLRDSGEQYF.

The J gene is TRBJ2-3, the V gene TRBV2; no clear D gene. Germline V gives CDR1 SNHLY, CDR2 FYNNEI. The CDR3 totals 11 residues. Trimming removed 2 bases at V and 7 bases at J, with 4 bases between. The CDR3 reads CASSEKHTQYF. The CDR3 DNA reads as TGTGCCAGCAGTGAAAAGCATACGCAGTATTTT. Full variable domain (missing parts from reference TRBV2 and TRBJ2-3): EPEVTQTPSHQVTQMGQEVILRCVPISNHLYFYWYRQILGQKVEFLVSFYNNEISEKSEIFDDQFSVERPDGSNFTLKIRSTKLEDSAMYFCASSEKHTQYFGPGTRLTVL.

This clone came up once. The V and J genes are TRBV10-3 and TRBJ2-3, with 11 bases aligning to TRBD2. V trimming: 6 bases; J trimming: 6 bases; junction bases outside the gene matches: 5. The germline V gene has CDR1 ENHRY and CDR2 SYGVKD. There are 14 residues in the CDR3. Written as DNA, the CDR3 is TGTGCCATCAGAGGACTAGCGGGCCCGGATACGCAGTATTTT. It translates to CAIRGLAGPDTQYF.

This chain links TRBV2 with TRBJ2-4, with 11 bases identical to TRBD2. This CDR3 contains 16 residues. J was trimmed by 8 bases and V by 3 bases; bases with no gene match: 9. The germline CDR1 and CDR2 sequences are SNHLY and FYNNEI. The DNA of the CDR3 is TGTGCCAGCAGTGATTTAGCGGGGGGGCCGAAGGACATTCAGTACTTC. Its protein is CASSDLAGGPKDIQYF.

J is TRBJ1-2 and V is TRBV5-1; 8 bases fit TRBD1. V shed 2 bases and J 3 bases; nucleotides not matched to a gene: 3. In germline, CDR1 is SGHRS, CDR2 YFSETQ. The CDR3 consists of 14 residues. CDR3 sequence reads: CASSLAGGDYGYTF. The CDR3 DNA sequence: TGCGCCAGCAGCTTAGCAGGGGGCGACTATGGCTACACCTTC.

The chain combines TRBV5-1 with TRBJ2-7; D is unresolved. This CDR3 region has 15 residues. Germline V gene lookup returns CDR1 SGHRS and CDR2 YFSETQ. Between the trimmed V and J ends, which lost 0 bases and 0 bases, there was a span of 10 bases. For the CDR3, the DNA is TGCGCCAGCAGCTTGGGGGGAACCCTCTCCTACGAGCAGTACTTC. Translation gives CASSLGGTLSYEQYF.

CDR3 in amino acids: CASSRDRGPEKLFF. The CDR3 DNA reads as TGTGCCAGCAGCCGGGACAGGGGGCCTGAAAAACTGTTTTTT. The chain carries TRBV28 and TRBJ1-4; TRBD1 agrees at 12 bases. Per the germline V gene, CDR1 is MDHEN and CDR2 is SYDVKM. V shed 6 bases and J 7 bases; nucleotides not matched to a gene: 3. The CDR3 extends over 14 amino acids.

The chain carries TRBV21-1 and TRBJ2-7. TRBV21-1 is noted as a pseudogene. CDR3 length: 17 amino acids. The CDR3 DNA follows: TGTGCCAGCACCCCAGGAGAGGACCGACACGACTCCTACGAGCAGTACTTC. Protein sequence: CASTPGEDRHDSYEQYF.

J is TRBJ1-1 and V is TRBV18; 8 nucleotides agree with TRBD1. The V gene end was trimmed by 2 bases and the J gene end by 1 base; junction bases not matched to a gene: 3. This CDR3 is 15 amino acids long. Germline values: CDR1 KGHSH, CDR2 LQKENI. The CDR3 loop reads CASSPGTGRNTEAFF. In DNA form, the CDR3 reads TGTGCCAGCTCACCAGGGACAGGAAGGAACACTGAAGCTTTCTTT.

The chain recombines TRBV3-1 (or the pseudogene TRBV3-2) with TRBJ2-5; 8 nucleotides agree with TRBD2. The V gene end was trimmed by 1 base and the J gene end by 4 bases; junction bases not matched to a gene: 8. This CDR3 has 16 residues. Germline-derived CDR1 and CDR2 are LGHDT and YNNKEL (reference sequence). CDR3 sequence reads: CASSQAGGLVAETQYF. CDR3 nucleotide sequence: TGTGCCAGCAGCCAAGCGGGGGGGTTGGTGGCAGAGACCCAGTACTTC.

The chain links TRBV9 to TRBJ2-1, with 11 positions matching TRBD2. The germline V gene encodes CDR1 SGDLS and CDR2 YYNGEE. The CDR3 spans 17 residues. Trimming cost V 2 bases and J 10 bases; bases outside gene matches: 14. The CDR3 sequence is CASSVRASGGPRGEQFF. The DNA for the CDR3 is TGTGCCAGCAGCGTGAGGGCTAGCGGGGGGCCCCGAGGGGAGCAGTTCTTC. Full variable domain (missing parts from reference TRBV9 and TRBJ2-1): DSGVTQTPKHLITATGQRVTLRCSPRSGDLSVYWYQQSLDQGLQFLIQYYNGEERAKGNILERFSAQQFPDLHSELNLSSLELGDSALYFCASSVRASGGPRGEQFFGPGTRLTVL.

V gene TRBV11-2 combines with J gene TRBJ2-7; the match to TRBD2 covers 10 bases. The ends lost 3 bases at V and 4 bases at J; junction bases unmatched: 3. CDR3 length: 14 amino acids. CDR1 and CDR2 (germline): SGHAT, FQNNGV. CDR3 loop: CASSFGAGGYEQYF. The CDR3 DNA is TGTGCCAGCAGCTTCGGAGCGGGGGGGTACGAGCAGTACTTC.

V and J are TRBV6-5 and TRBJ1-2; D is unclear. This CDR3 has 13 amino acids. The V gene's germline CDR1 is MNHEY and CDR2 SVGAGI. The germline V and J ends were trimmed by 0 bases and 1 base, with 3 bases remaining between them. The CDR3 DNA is TGTGCCAGCAGTTACTCGAGTAACTATGGCTACACCTTC. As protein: CASSYSSNYGYTF.

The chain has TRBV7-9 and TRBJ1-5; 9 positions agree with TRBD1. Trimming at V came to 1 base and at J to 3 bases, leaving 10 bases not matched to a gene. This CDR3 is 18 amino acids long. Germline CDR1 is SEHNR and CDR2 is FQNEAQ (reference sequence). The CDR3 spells CASSLDSGTGFSNQPQHF. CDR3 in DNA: TGTGCCAGCAGCTTAGACTCTGGGACAGGGTTTTCCAATCAGCCCCAGCATTTT. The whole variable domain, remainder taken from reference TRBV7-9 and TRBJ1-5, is DTGVSQNPRHKITKRGQNVTFRCDPISEHNRLYWYRQTLGQGPEFLTYFQNEAQLEKSRLLSDRFSAERPKGSFSTLEIQRTEQGDSAMYLCASSLDSGTGFSNQPQHFGDGTRLSIL.

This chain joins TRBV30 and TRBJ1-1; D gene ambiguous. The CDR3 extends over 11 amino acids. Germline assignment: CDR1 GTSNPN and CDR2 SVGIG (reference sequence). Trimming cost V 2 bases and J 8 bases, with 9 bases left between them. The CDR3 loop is CAWSLRQEAFF. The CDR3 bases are TGTGCCTGGAGTCTCAGACAAGAAGCTTTCTTT.

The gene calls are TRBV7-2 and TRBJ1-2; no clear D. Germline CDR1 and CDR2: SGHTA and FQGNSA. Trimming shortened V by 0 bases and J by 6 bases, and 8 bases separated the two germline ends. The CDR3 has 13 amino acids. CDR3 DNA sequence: TGTGCCAGCAGCTTAGCGGCCGGGAATGGCTACACCTTC. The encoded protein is CASSLAAGNGYTF.

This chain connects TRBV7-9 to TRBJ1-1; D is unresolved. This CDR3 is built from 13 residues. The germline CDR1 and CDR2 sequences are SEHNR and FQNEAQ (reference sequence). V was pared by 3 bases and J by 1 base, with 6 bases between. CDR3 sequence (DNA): TGTGCCAGCAGCTTCGGAGGGAACACTGAAGCTTTCTTT. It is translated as CASSFGGNTEAFF.

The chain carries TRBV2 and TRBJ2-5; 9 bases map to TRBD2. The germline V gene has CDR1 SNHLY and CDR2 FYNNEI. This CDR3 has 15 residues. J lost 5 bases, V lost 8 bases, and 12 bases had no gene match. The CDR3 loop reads CASVRLAGSRETQYF. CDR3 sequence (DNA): TGTGCCAGCGTAAGGCTAGCGGGGAGCCGCGAGACCCAGTACTTC.

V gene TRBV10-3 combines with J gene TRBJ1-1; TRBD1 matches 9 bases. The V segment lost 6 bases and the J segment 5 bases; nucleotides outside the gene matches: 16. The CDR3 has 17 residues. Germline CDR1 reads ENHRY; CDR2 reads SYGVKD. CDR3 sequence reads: CAIRATGQGHRSTEAFF. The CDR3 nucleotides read TGTGCCATCAGAGCGACGGGACAGGGACATCGCTCTACTGAAGCTTTCTTT.

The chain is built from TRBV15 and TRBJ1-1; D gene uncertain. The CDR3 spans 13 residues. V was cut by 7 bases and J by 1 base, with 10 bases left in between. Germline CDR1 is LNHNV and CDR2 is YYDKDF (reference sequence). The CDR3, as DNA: TGTGCCACCAAGGCAGACGCGAACACTGAAGCTTTCTTT. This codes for CATKADANTEAFF.

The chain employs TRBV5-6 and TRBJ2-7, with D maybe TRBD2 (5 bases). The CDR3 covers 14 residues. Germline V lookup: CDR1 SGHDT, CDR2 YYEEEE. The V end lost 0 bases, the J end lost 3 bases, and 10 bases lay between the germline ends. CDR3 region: CASSLGGRLYEQYF. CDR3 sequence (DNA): TGTGCCAGCAGCTTGGGCGGGCGCCTCTACGAGCAGTACTTC.